The 30 T cell receptor beta chains below come from one sample, sequenced in a study of blood T cells in healthy people across ages. A second about 7 to 12 cycle PCR used barcoded and J-beta primers. A single record per CDR3 protein comes from TCRdb applying MiXCR to the 5' RACE reads. The repertoire holds about 780,000 distinct CDR3 sequences, with around 24% as singletons. Separately, the same data were catalogued under a study of T cells of mothers and their children.

The sequenced material came from blood. The receptors derive from a boy between 10 and 17 years old in good health.

The rearrangement links TRBV11-2 to TRBJ2-1, with D perhaps TRBD1 or TRBD2 (6 bases each). Germline CDR1 is SGHAT and CDR2 is FQNNGV. The CDR3 totals 15 residues. V dropped 1 base and J dropped 4 bases, with 11 bases sitting between them. The DNA for the CDR3 is TGTGCCAGCAGCTTAGTGGGGGGCGATTACAATGAGCAGTTCTTC. Translated, it gives CASSLVGGDYNEQFF.

The chain links TRBV4-1 to TRBJ2-5, with D perhaps matching TRBD1 or TRBD2 (7 bases each). This CDR3 is built from 16 residues. Per the germline V gene, CDR1 is MGHRA and CDR2 is YSYEKL. Trimming removed 0 bases at V and 2 bases at J, with 13 bases between. Here the CDR3 reads CASSQDPQGGQETQYF. The CDR3 nucleotides are TGCGCCAGCAGCCAAGATCCCCAGGGGGGGCAAGAGACCCAGTACTTC.

This clonotype has just one count. The chain has TRBV6-5 and TRBJ1-1; D gene uncertain. CDR1 and CDR2 (germline): MNHEY, SVGAGI. The CDR3 totals 15 residues. Trimming removed 2 bases at V and 1 base at J, with 11 bases between. DNA for the CDR3: TGTGCCAGCAGTTACCCGGGCAGTGGGAACACTGAAGCTTTCTTT. Translated, it gives CASSYPGSGNTEAFF.

DNA for the CDR3: TGTGCCAGCAGTAGTCGAGCCGGGGGCGCGGAGACCCAGTACTTC. It codes for CASSSRAGGAETQYF. The chain employs TRBV11-1 and TRBJ2-5; D possibly matches TRBD1 or TRBD2 (6 bases each). The V gene lost 6 bases and the J gene lost 5 bases, with 19 bases spanning the gap. The germline V gene has CDR1 SGHAT and CDR2 FQDESV (reference sequence). This CDR3 comprises 15 residues.

The V call is TRBV19, the J call TRBJ2-1; D not resolved. The germline CDR1 and CDR2 sequences are LNHDA and SQIVND (reference sequence). Trimming left V 1 base short and J 2 bases short, with 9 bases between. CDR3 length: 15 amino acids. DNA of the CDR3: TGTGCCAGTAGTATAGGGTGGGTCCCCTACAATGAGCAGTTCTTC. It yields the protein CASSIGWVPYNEQFF.

This clonotype has only a few counts. The gene calls are TRBV29-1 and TRBJ1-1; D unclear. V shed 5 bases and J shed 4 bases, with 20 bases lying between them. This CDR3 comprises 15 residues. Germline V CDR1 and CDR2: SQVTM, ANQGSEA. The CDR3 is CSVPPLGGRSTEAFF. The CDR3 nucleotides read TGCAGCGTTCCCCCTTTGGGAGGGAGGAGCACTGAAGCTTTCTTT. Complete variable domain (other parts from reference TRBV29-1 and TRBJ1-1): SAVISQKPSRDICQRGTSLTIQCQVDSQVTMMFWYRQQPGQSLTLIATANQGSEATYESGFVIDKFPISRPNLTFSTLTVSNMSPEDSSIYLCSVPPLGGRSTEAFFGQGTRLTVV.

The chain has TRBV5-1 and TRBJ1-2, with D perhaps matching TRBD1 (6 bases). The CDR3 length is 15 residues. Germline assignment: CDR1 SGHRS and CDR2 YFSETQ. The germline V and J ends were trimmed by 0 bases and 4 bases, with 13 bases remaining between them. In DNA, the CDR3 is TGCGCCAGCAGCTTGGCCAAGGGGGGCGTCTATGGCTACACCTTC. Translated, it gives CASSLAKGGVYGYTF. Full variable domain (missing parts from reference TRBV5-1 and TRBJ1-2): KAGVTQTPRYLIKTRGQQVTLSCSPISGHRSVSWYQQTPGQGLQFLFEYFSETQRNKGNFPGRFSGRQFSNSRSEMNVSTLELGDSALYLCASSLAKGGVYGYTFGSGTRLTVV.

V is TRBV28 and J is TRBJ1-2; 7 bases match TRBD1. Trimming at V came to 5 bases and at J to 5 bases, leaving 8 bases not matched to a gene. Looked up from germline, CDR1 is MDHEN and CDR2 is SYDVKM. The CDR3 runs to 14 residues. CDR3 residues: CASSPGGFWYGYTF. The CDR3 DNA is TGTGCCAGCAGTCCAGGGGGGTTTTGGTATGGCTACACCTTC.

This clonotype was found a few times. The V call is TRBV20-1, the J call TRBJ2-5; 9 nucleotides align to TRBD2. This CDR3 contains 15 residues. In germline, CDR1 is DFQATT, CDR2 SNEGSKA (reference sequence). The V and J ends lost 4 bases and 6 bases, in that order; junction bases with no gene match: 12. CDR3 coding DNA: TGCAGTGCTACAACCACTCGCGGGGGGGCAAAGACCCAGTACTTC. This codes for CSATTTRGGAKTQYF.

V gene TRBV29-1 combines with J gene TRBJ2-5, with TRBD1 as a possible D gene (6 bases). The CDR3 is 12 amino acids. Deletions cut 4 bases from V and 3 bases from J, with 9 bases between. In germline, CDR1 is SQVTM, CDR2 ANQGSEA. CDR3: CSVGWTEETQYF. The CDR3 DNA sequence: TGCAGCGTTGGATGGACAGAAGAGACCCAGTACTTC.

This clonotype turned up a few times. Its ends do not fully match the called genes, so a read error is possible. The rearrangement joins TRBV19 to TRBJ2-3; tentatively, D is TRBD2 (5 bases). Germline V gives CDR1 LNHDA, CDR2 SQIVND (reference sequence). The CDR3 sequence is 13 residues long. The CDR3 region is CASSRGSTDMQYF. CDR3 DNA sequence: TGTGCCAGTAGCCGGGGTAGCACAGATATGCAGTATTTT.

This clonotype was counted only a few times. The chain combines TRBV29-1 with TRBJ2-3; D remains unclear. CDR1 and CDR2 (germline): SQVTM, ANQGSEA. The CDR3 length is 12 residues. Deletions cut 7 bases from V and 4 bases from J, with 12 bases between. The CDR3 is CSGGSRADTQYF. DNA for the CDR3: TGCAGCGGCGGATCTAGGGCAGATACGCAGTATTTT.

This chain uses TRBV28 with TRBJ1-1, with 7 positions matching TRBD1. V shed 7 bases and J 1 base; nucleotides not matched to a gene: 9. Germline CDR1 reads MDHEN; CDR2 reads SYDVKM. CDR3 size: 15 residues. The CDR3 coding sequence is TGTGCCAGCACCCCTCGGAAGGGGGCGAACACTGAAGCTTTCTTT. As protein: CASTPRKGANTEAFF.

Details on this clonotype: One end of the junction varies from germline; a read error may be responsible. This sequence joins TRBV12-3 or TRBV12-4 and TRBJ2-5; D is undetermined. The CDR3 is made up of 12 amino acids. CDR3 loop: CASSLARETLYF. As DNA, the CDR3 is TGTGCCAGCAGTTTAGCGCGAGAGACCCTGTACTTC.

This clonotype was observed a few times. This may be a read error: a much more frequent sequence differs by one nucleotide. This chain joins TRBV4-1 and TRBJ1-2; 7 bases are shared with TRBD1. J gave up 8 bases and V 1 base, and 13 bases lay outside the gene matches. CDR1 MGHRA and CDR2 YSYEKL come from the germline V gene. This CDR3 is built from 16 residues. This chain's CDR3 is CASSQGNGGQRRGYTF. CDR3 nucleotides: TGCGCCAGCAGCCAAGGGAATGGGGGACAGAGGCGCGGCTACACCTTC.

This clonotype was seen a few times. This CDR3 reads CASNLGLAEANEQFF. The CDR3 DNA reads as TGTGCCAGCAACCTCGGGCTAGCGGAAGCCAATGAGCAGTTCTTC. The chain has TRBV12-3 or TRBV12-4 and TRBJ2-1, with TRBD2 matching 7 bases. This CDR3 has 15 amino acids. The trim removed 7 bases at V and 6 bases at J, leaving 12 bases unmatched.

This clonotype appeared a few times. J is TRBJ2-5 and V is TRBV20-1; D could derive from TRBD1 or TRBD2 (5 bases each). CDR3 length: 14 amino acids. Germline CDR1 reads DFQATT; CDR2 reads SNEGSKA (reference sequence). Trimming removed 5 bases at V and 5 bases at J, with 18 bases between. CDR3 sequence (DNA): TGCAGTGCTTGCAGTATTCGGGGCAGGGAGACCCAGTACTTC. As protein: CSACSIRGRETQYF.

The genes are TRBV7-9 and TRBJ2-1, with TRBD2 as a possible D gene (6 bases). Trimming shortened V by 7 bases and J by 4 bases, and 14 bases separated the two germline ends. The germline V gene encodes CDR1 SEHNR and CDR2 FQNEAQ (reference sequence). The CDR3 sequence is 14 residues long. CDR3 nucleotide sequence: TGTGCCAGCATCTCGGCGGGACCATACAATGAGCAGTTCTTC. Translated, it gives CASISAGPYNEQFF.

In nucleotides, the CDR3 is TGCGCCAGCAGCTTGGATTCTGGCGCAGATACGCAGTATTTT. This codes for CASSLDSGADTQYF. The chain is built from TRBV5-1 and TRBJ2-3; D is uncertain. Trimming removed 0 bases at V and 4 bases at J, with 9 bases between. Germline V gene lookup returns CDR1 SGHRS and CDR2 YFSETQ. The CDR3 sequence is 14 residues long. The whole variable domain, filled in from reference TRBV5-1 and TRBJ2-3, reads KAGVTQTPRYLIKTRGQQVTLSCSPISGHRSVSWYQQTPGQGLQFLFEYFSETQRNKGNFPGRFSGRQFSNSRSEMNVSTLELGDSALYLCASSLDSGADTQYFGPGTRLTVL.

This clonotype turned up a few times. The chain joins TRBV4-2 to TRBJ2-2; no definite D call. CDR1 and CDR2 (germline): LGHNA, YNFKEQ. The V end was cut by 6 bases, the J end by 1 base, with 9 bases between. This CDR3 has 14 residues. CDR3 residues: CASRNSLNTGELFF. In DNA form, the CDR3 reads TGTGCCAGCAGGAATAGCTTGAACACCGGGGAGCTGTTTTTT.

The chain is built from TRBV6-5 and TRBJ1-2, with a possible D match to TRBD1 (5 bases). V lost 4 bases to trimming and J lost 3 bases, with 9 bases between them. Germline CDR1 and CDR2: MNHEY and SVGAGI. The CDR3 extends over 13 amino acids. This CDR3 reads CASSFDRYYGYTF. In DNA form, the CDR3 reads TGTGCCAGCAGTTTCGACAGATACTATGGCTACACCTTC.

This clonotype has only a few counts. The chain employs TRBV2 and TRBJ2-1; D gene ambiguous. The DNA end is a closer match to TRBJ2-5, so the J assignment may be wrong. Germline assignment: CDR1 SNHLY and CDR2 FYNNEI. CDR3 length equals 15 residues. The chain's CDR3 is CASSEAGKTQETQYF. The CDR3, as DNA: TGTGCCAGCAGTGAGGCAGGCAAGACACAAGAGACCCAGTACTTC.

This sequence joins TRBV5-1 and TRBJ2-2; 9 nucleotides agree with TRBD1. CDR1 is SGHRS, CDR2 YFSETQ, per germline. The junction had 1 base not matched to a gene; V was cut back by 3 bases and J by 7 bases. This CDR3 spans 13 amino acids. This CDR3 reads CASSWTGDGELFF. The CDR3 DNA is TGCGCCAGCAGCTGGACAGGGGACGGGGAGCTGTTTTTT.

This clonotype has a handful of counts. V is TRBV5-1 and J is TRBJ2-5, with TRBD1 identical over 9 bases. The DNA end favors TRBJ2-1, so the J call may be wrong. CDR1 is SGHRS and CDR2 is YFSETQ in the germline V gene. This CDR3 spans 15 amino acids. As DNA, the CDR3 is TGCGCCAGCAGCGAGGGACAGGGATACGTATATGAGCAGTTCTTC. It codes for CASSEGQGYVYEQFF.

This clonotype was observed a few times. The chain is built from TRBV5-1 and TRBJ2-5, with 10 bases that match TRBD2. Near its end, the DNA agrees better with TRBJ2-1, so the J call may be wrong. Germline CDR1 and CDR2: SGHRS and YFSETQ. CDR3 length equals 15 residues. The CDR3 coding sequence is TGCGCCAGCAGCCGCGGGACTAGCGAGGTCAATGAGCAGTTCTTC. This translates into CASSRGTSEVNEQFF.

This rearrangement joins TRBV3-1 to TRBJ2-1; weak D call: TRBD2 (6 bases). From germline, CDR1 is LGHDT and CDR2 YNNKEL (reference sequence). This CDR3 comprises 16 residues. The ends were cut back, 0 bases at V and 5 bases at J, with 14 bases in the middle. This CDR3 is CASSQEPAGRHNEQFF. DNA for the CDR3: TGTGCCAGCAGCCAAGAACCGGCGGGGAGGCACAATGAGCAGTTCTTC.

This clonotype was counted a few times. The gene calls are TRBV7-9 and TRBJ2-5; 10 positions agree with TRBD2. With the DNA end fitting TRBJ2-1 better, the J assignment may be wrong. The germline V gene encodes CDR1 SEHNR and CDR2 FQNEAQ (reference sequence). The length of the CDR3 is 15 residues. DNA of the CDR3: TGTGCCAGCAGCTCCCCAGCGGGGGGGCCGGGTGAGCAGTTCTTC. This gives the protein CASSSPAGGPGEQFF.

The chain joins TRBV20-1 to TRBJ2-7, with 9 nucleotides matching TRBD1. Germline V lookup: CDR1 DFQATT, CDR2 SNEGSKA (reference sequence). V shed 6 bases and J 0 bases; nucleotides not matched to a gene: 9. There are 15 residues in the CDR3. The CDR3 DNA reads as TGCAGTGCAGCCGGACAGGGGACCAGCTCCTACGAGCAGTACTTC. Its translation is CSAAGQGTSSYEQYF.

V usage is TRBV20-1 and J usage is TRBJ2-2, with 11 bases fitting TRBD1. The CDR3 is made up of 16 amino acids. The trim removed 5 bases at V and 2 bases at J, leaving 7 bases unmatched. From germline, CDR1 is DFQATT and CDR2 SNEGSKA (reference sequence). The CDR3 region is CSAAGQGVINTGELFF. The CDR3 bases are TGCAGTGCTGCGGGACAGGGGGTAATTAACACCGGGGAGCTGTTTTTT.

CDR3: CSARDEGTEGAYEQYF. CDR3 nucleotides: TGCAGTGCTAGAGACGAGGGGACAGAAGGGGCCTACGAGCAGTACTTC. The chain recombines TRBV20-1 with TRBJ2-7; 7 positions match TRBD1. Germline CDR1 is DFQATT and CDR2 is SNEGSKA (reference sequence). V gave up 0 bases and J gave up 2 bases; unmatched junction bases: 10. The CDR3 has 16 amino acids.